This passage covers 28 T cell receptor beta chains from one sample sequenced in a study of cytomegalovirus exposure and HLA in healthy donors. Libraries were prepared by immunoSEQ multiplex PCR; TCRdb keeps only in-frame clonotypes and omits some of them. The sample records more than 130,000 clones, approximately 86% being singletons. Source material: PBMCs. Every receptor here comes from a woman younger than 30 in good health and CMV-seropositive.

The V and J genes are TRBV7-9 and TRBJ1-3; no reliable D call. Trimming left V 2 bases short and J 1 base short, with 3 bases between. CDR1 SEHNR and CDR2 FQNEAQ come from the germline V gene (reference sequence). This CDR3 is 13 amino acids long. The CDR3 here is CASSLQSGNTIYF. The DNA for the CDR3 is TGTGCCAGCAGCTTACAATCTGGAAACACCATATATTTT.

This chain links TRBV11-1 with TRBJ2-7, with 8 bases identical to TRBD1. Trimming at V came to 4 bases and at J to 6 bases, leaving 5 bases not matched to a gene. The CDR3 is 13 amino acids. Germline V CDR1 and CDR2: SGHAT, FQDESV (reference sequence). The CDR3: CASSSIDRGEQYF. The CDR3 region has the DNA TGTGCCAGCAGCTCAATCGACAGGGGCGAGCAGTACTTC.

The chain is built from TRBV28 and TRBJ2-7; TRBD2 aligns across 8 bases. Germline CDR1 reads MDHEN; CDR2 reads SYDVKM. V lost 3 bases and J lost 4; bases outside the gene matches: 2. The CDR3 length is 13 residues. In nucleotides, the CDR3 is TGTGCCAGCAGTTTCGGGGGGGGTTACGAGCAGTACTTC. Protein sequence: CASSFGGGYEQYF.

In its sample, this clone was seen a few times. The chain combines TRBV10-1 with TRBJ2-1, with TRBD1 as a possible D gene (5 bases). The CDR3 runs 12 residues. The germline V gene encodes CDR1 WNHNN and CDR2 SYGVQD (reference sequence). The ends were cut back, 4 bases at V and 9 bases at J, with 10 bases in the middle. CDR3 coding DNA: TGCGCCAGCAGTGTCAGGGTGGGTGAGCAGTTCTTC. It translates to CASSVRVGEQFF.

The chain carries TRBV10-2 and TRBJ2-7, with 11 nucleotides matching TRBD2. CDR1 is WSHSY, CDR2 SAAADI, per germline. Unmatched junction bases numbered 4, after V lost 5 bases and J lost 4 bases. The CDR3 totals 14 residues. As DNA, the CDR3 is TGCGCCAGCAGTCGCGGGACTAGCGGTTACGAGCAGTACTTC. It is translated as CASSRGTSGYEQYF.

Here the CDR3 DNA reads TGCAGCGTGAGTCGAGTAATCGGGGGTGGCACTGAAGCTTTCTTT. Encoded protein: CSVSRVIGGGTEAFF. The V gene is TRBV29-1, the J gene TRBJ1-1, with D possibly matching TRBD1 (5 bases). V lost 6 bases and J lost 4, with 21 bases in between. CDR1 is SQVTM and CDR2 is ANQGSEA in the germline V gene. This CDR3 comprises 15 residues.

The chain carries TRBV28 and TRBJ2-1; no reliable D call. V was cut by 3 bases and J by 5 bases, with 14 bases left in between. Germline lookup yields CDR1 MDHEN and CDR2 SYDVKM. The length of the CDR3 is 15 residues. DNA of the CDR3: TGTGCCAGCAGTTTGGAGAAGTGGTTAGACAATGAGCAGTTCTTC. Protein: CASSLEKWLDNEQFF.

The chain couples TRBV27 to TRBJ2-5; no definite D call. V was trimmed by 3 bases and J by 0 bases, leaving 11 bases between them. This CDR3 is 15 amino acids long. Looked up from germline, CDR1 is MNHEY and CDR2 is SMNVEV (reference sequence). The CDR3 bases are TGTGCCAGCAGTTTTTCACGGCAGGACCAAGAGACCCAGTACTTC. Amino acids: CASSFSRQDQETQYF.

V usage is TRBV10-3 and J usage is TRBJ1-1, with D unresolved. Trimming shortened V by 9 bases and J by 4 bases, and 15 bases separated the two germline ends. Germline lookup yields CDR1 ENHRY and CDR2 SYGVKD. The CDR3 runs to 13 residues. DNA for the CDR3: TGTGCCATACGGGAGGAATGGGGCACTGAAGCTTTCTTT. It translates to CAIREEWGTEAFF.

The chain is built from TRBV7-6 and TRBJ2-7; perhaps TRBD2 as D (5 bases). Germline-derived CDR1 and CDR2 are SGHVS and FNYEAQ. The V and J ends lost 6 bases and 3 bases respectively, with 18 bases between them. CDR3 length: 15 amino acids. The DNA for the CDR3 is TGTGCCAGCAGTCTCGAACCAGGTCGGGGCTACGAGCAGTACTTC. The encoded protein is CASSLEPGRGYEQYF.

V usage is TRBV6-5 and J usage is TRBJ2-7, with TRBD1 matching over 7 bases. This CDR3 comprises 15 residues. The germline CDR1 and CDR2 sequences are MNHEY and SVGAGI. J lost 4 bases, V lost 0 bases, and 6 bases had no gene match. The CDR3 DNA reads as TGTGCCAGCAGTTACTCGGCAGGGGGTAGGTACGAGCAGTACTTC. This gives the protein CASSYSAGGRYEQYF.

V usage is TRBV5-1 and J usage is TRBJ1-3; 12 nucleotides match TRBD1. V shed 1 base and J 2 bases; nucleotides not matched to a gene: 13. The CDR3 has 20 amino acids. The germline V gene has CDR1 SGHRS and CDR2 YFSETQ. The CDR3 loop reads CASSLLPGQGAQGPGNTIYF. As DNA, the CDR3 is TGCGCCAGCAGCTTGCTACCGGGACAGGGGGCGCAGGGACCTGGAAACACCATATATTTT.

The chain has TRBV7-9 and TRBJ2-3; D unresolved. This CDR3 has 10 amino acids. Germline loops: CDR1 SEHNR, CDR2 FQNEAQ (reference sequence). The CDR3 sequence: CVVNTDTQYF. CDR3 coding DNA: TGTGTTGTTAACACAGATACGCAGTATTTT.

The CDR3 protein is CASSSRLAGSYNEQFF. For the CDR3, the DNA is TGCGCCAGCAGCTCCAGACTAGCGGGTTCCTACAATGAGCAGTTCTTC. The chain couples TRBV5-1 to TRBJ2-1; 10 bases align to TRBD2. CDR3 length: 16 residues. J was trimmed by 1 base and V by 3 bases; bases with no gene match: 4. Germline assignment: CDR1 SGHRS and CDR2 YFSETQ.

This clone was counted only a few times. The J gene is TRBJ1-1, the V gene TRBV7-3; unclear D gene. V shed 1 base and J shed 0 bases, with 6 bases lying between them. The CDR3 loop spans 14 amino acids. Germline CDR1 reads SGHTA; CDR2 reads FQGTGA. CDR3 amino acids: CASSLIGLNTEAFF. The CDR3 nucleotides read TGTGCCAGCAGCTTAATCGGTTTGAACACTGAAGCTTTCTTT. Variable domain in full (rest from reference TRBV7-3 and TRBJ1-1): GAGVSQTPSNKVTEKGKYVELRCDPISGHTALYWYRQSLGQGPEFLIYFQGTGAADDSGLPNDRFFAVRPEGSVSTLKIQRTERGDSAVYLCASSLIGLNTEAFFGQGTRLTVV.

The CDR3 region is CASSPSGGAVYEQYF. The CDR3 DNA reads as TGCGCCAGCAGCCCCAGTGGGGGGGCGGTATACGAGCAGTACTTC. This chain joins TRBV5-1 and TRBJ2-7, with a tentative D call TRBD2 (7 bases). The germline CDR1 and CDR2 sequences are SGHRS and YFSETQ. The CDR3 is 15 residues long. Trimming took off 4 bases at V and 4 bases at J, with 18 bases between the two ends.

This clone was seen once. The rearrangement links TRBV30 to TRBJ1-2; a weak D match, TRBD1 (5 bases). CDR3 length: 12 amino acids. Germline lookup yields CDR1 GTSNPN and CDR2 SVGIG (reference sequence). The V and J ends lost 4 bases and 8 bases respectively, with 14 bases between them. CDR3 sequence reads: CAWIQGAGGYTF. CDR3 coding DNA: TGTGCCTGGATCCAGGGTGCGGGGGGCTACACCTTC. The whole variable domain, filled in from reference TRBV30 and TRBJ1-2, reads SQTIHQWPATLVQPVGSPLSLECTVEGTSNPNLYWYRQAAGRGLQLLFYSVGIGQISSEVPQNLSASRPQDRQFILSSKKLLLSDSGFYLCAWIQGAGGYTFGSGTRLTVV.

V and J are TRBV28 and TRBJ1-1; D gene unclear. This CDR3 spans 14 amino acids. V lost 5 bases and J lost 1, with 11 bases in between. Germline V gene data show CDR1 as MDHEN and CDR2 as SYDVKM. In DNA form, the CDR3 reads TGTGCCAGCAGTCCACTGTCGAGGAACACTGAAGCTTTCTTT. Its translation is CASSPLSRNTEAFF.

The rearrangement links TRBV5-1 to TRBJ2-5, with TRBD1 matching over 7 bases. The CDR3 is made up of 14 amino acids. Germline CDR1 reads SGHRS; CDR2 reads YFSETQ. The J segment lost 6 bases and the V segment lost 4 bases, leaving 9 bases of the junction unmatched. For the CDR3, the DNA is TGCGCCAGCAGCCCACAGGGGATGAGGAAGACCCAGTACTTC. Translated, it gives CASSPQGMRKTQYF.

This clone is a singleton in its sample. The V and J genes are TRBV10-1 and TRBJ2-3; D perhaps matches TRBD1 (6 bases). The CDR3 contains 17 residues. CDR1 and CDR2 (germline): WNHNN, SYGVQD (reference sequence). Trimming left V 6 bases short and J 0 bases short, with 19 bases between. The CDR3 nucleotides read TGCGCCAGCAGAACCGGGACACTAACTTACAGCACAGATACGCAGTATTTT. Protein: CASRTGTLTYSTDTQYF.

The chain recombines TRBV5-4 with TRBJ2-3; D might be TRBD1 (6 bases). The CDR3 length is 16 residues. Germline V gene lookup returns CDR1 SGHNT and CDR2 YYREEE (reference sequence). The ends were cut back, 0 bases at V and 0 bases at J, with 11 bases in the middle. CDR3 bases: TGTGCCAGCAGCTTGGTAATAGGGGGTAGCACAGATACGCAGTATTTT. Translated, it gives CASSLVIGGSTDTQYF.

This clone was counted a single time. This chain links TRBV28 with TRBJ1-4, with 9 bases matching TRBD1. The length of the CDR3 is 15 residues. Germline CDR1 and CDR2: MDHEN and SYDVKM. V shed 8 bases and J 7 bases; nucleotides not matched to a gene: 11. The CDR3 sequence: CASGAPGQGGEKLFF. In DNA form, the CDR3 reads TGTGCCAGCGGTGCCCCGGGACAGGGCGGTGAAAAACTGTTTTTT.

The rearrangement uses TRBV18 and TRBJ2-5, with D perhaps matching TRBD2 (5 bases). The CDR3 is 13 amino acids. V lost 4 bases to trimming and J lost 5 bases, with 11 bases between them. Germline CDR1 reads KGHSH; CDR2 reads LQKENI. The CDR3 loop is CASSLTSSETQYF. The DNA of the CDR3 is TGTGCCAGCTCACTAACTAGTTCTGAGACCCAGTACTTC.

A few counts support this clone. The DNA of the CDR3 is TGTGCCAGTAGTTTGCAGGGGCGCTACACCTTC. Translating it yields CASSLQGRYTF. J is TRBJ1-2 and V is TRBV19, with D possibly being TRBD1 (6 bases). Trimming pared 5 bases from V and 9 bases from J, leaving 10 bases between. CDR3 size: 11 residues. The germline V gene encodes CDR1 LNHDA and CDR2 SQIVND (reference sequence).

CDR3 sequence (DNA): TGCGCCAGCAGCCACGGCCTAGCGGGGAGCTCCTACGAGCAGTACTTC. Protein product: CASSHGLAGSSYEQYF. This chain uses TRBV4-1 with TRBJ2-7, with 9 bases aligning to TRBD2. The CDR3 length is 16 residues. The ends lost 3 bases at V and 0 bases at J; junction bases unmatched: 6. Looked up from germline, CDR1 is MGHRA and CDR2 is YSYEKL.

The chain carries TRBV4-3 and TRBJ1-2; a possible D gene is TRBD1 (6 bases). Trimming took 1 base from V and 2 from J, leaving 11 bases between them. The CDR3 is 15 residues long. The V gene's germline CDR1 is LGHNA and CDR2 YSLEER. The CDR3 reads CASSQGEGTNYGYTF. The CDR3 nucleotides are TGCGCCAGCAGCCAAGGTGAAGGGACAAACTATGGCTACACCTTC.

The chain uses TRBV15 and TRBJ1-2; TRBD1 aligns across 10 bases. The CDR3 has 15 residues. Germline trimming cut 3 bases from V and 3 bases from J; bases unmatched to any gene: 4. Germline V gives CDR1 LNHNV, CDR2 YYDKDF (reference sequence). In nucleotides, the CDR3 is TGTGCCACCAGCAGGGGGGGACAGGGGTACTATGGCTACACCTTC. Translating it yields CATSRGGQGYYGYTF.

This sequence joins TRBV11-1 and TRBJ2-7; 8 bases agree with TRBD1. The V gene's germline CDR1 is SGHAT and CDR2 FQDESV (reference sequence). This CDR3 region has 15 residues. Losses at the gene ends were 5 bases for V and 1 base for J; bases not matched to a gene: 7. The CDR3 loop is CASSLRQGKSYEQYF. For the CDR3, the DNA is TGTGCCAGCAGCCTAAGACAGGGGAAATCCTACGAGCAGTACTTC.